This T cell receptor beta chain was captured in a study of cytomegalovirus exposure and HLA in healthy donors (dated by TCRdb to 2016 to 2017). Study-wide context: An earlier analysis of 587 of the donors reported about 290 Gb of sequence data and 100 million to 140 million unique TCR beta sequences from some 180 million T cells. An early release covering roughly 600 HLA-typed donors comprised about 300 gigabases of sequencing data and around 80 million unique TCR sequences. Among the roughly 380 genotyped donors, approximately 77% belonged to the genetic ancestry cluster associated with self-reported Caucasian donors. The study was designed to test whether signatures of past pathogen exposure could be identified by cataloging public T cell receptors. The study used immunosequencing to profile the T cell repertoires of around 600 subjects and linked those repertoires to cytomegalovirus serostatus. In addition to the first cohort of hundreds of subjects, a separate validation cohort of 120 different subjects was used. High-throughput TCR immunosequencing, statistical association of individual TCRs with disease status, and machine learning were combined to predict cytomegalovirus infection status. A later analysis re-analyzed previously published TCR beta repertoires from roughly 690 donors and added high-resolution HLA genotyping to study TCR occurrence patterns. The later analysis used no new phenotypic data to find candidate immune exposures, relying instead on TCR beta sequences and their occurrence across donors. An earlier analysis of around 640 of the donors used high-throughput TCR beta sequencing to judge whether each TCR beta V gene segment behaved as functional or pseudogenic. Donor age, sex, ethnicity and CMV serostatus were collected together with the repertoire data. Genome-wide SNP genotypes for about 65% of the roughly 670 donors were used in a later genetic analysis, which treated that subset as a discovery cohort. All discovery cohort repertoires had been generated using a single sequencing platform. Class I and class II HLA loci were covered by the typing at four-digit resolution. The number of typed donors differed by locus: 629-630 for A, B, C, DRB1 and DQB1; approximately 540 for DQA1; fewer than 610 for DPA1; and 400 to 480 for DPB1. Several DR-DQ haplotypes were treated as single units for association and clustering because of strong linkage in the cohort. Among around 400 genotyped donors of the cohort, an average of around 240,000 unique TCR beta nucleotide sequences were sequenced per donor, around 20% of them non-productive. Paper-wide results and their limitations: According to the authors, the approach could potentially be generalized to other disease states and immunological phenotypes. A further reported finding was that TCR beta sequences accurately predicted the HLA-A and HLA-B alleles for most subjects in the first cohort. Three of the identified cytomegalovirus-associated TCR beta chains were confirmed in vitro to be specific for cytomegalovirus antigens. For the cohort, immune exposure information was limited to CMV serostatus. Some IMGT-functional V segments, including TRBV6-2 and TRBV6-3, could not be distinguished by the 87-base-pair reads and were therefore excluded. An earlier analysis of approximately 590 of the donors showed that most TCR beta V segments appeared in productive rearrangements either about 87% or about 30% of the time, which broadly matched IMGT annotations. Assigning TCR associations to individual alleles was difficult when HLA alleles, especially DR and DQ, strongly co-occurred. About 17 rarely observed V segments, including chromosome 9 orphons, were excluded from the earlier analysis of some 590 of the donors because counts were too low. According to a later analysis, most CMV-associated TCR beta chains appeared to be HLA-restricted, and the HLA associations seemed to be driven largely by CMV exposure. According to a later analysis, TCR association rates differed among HLA loci, with DRB1 alleles showing the most associated TCRs and HLA-C alleles showing the fewest. Presence/absence analyses assumed roughly uniform sequencing depth across donors, an assumption that may not hold. Because HLA typing was unavailable for some donors at each locus, only the typed subset was used in association tests. A later analysis found that HLA-associated TCR beta chains were more clonally expanded and had lower generation probabilities than equally common non-associated chains. Most TCR sequences were seen in very few donors, while some public TCRs were found in many individuals. A later genetic analysis reported fewer N-insertions in productive TCRs among donors in an Asian-associated ancestry cluster than the roughly 620-donor mean. The study gave a list of 150 to 200 TCR beta chains associated with cytomegalovirus. In a later analysis, several top co-occurrence clusters were reported to appear linked to parvovirus B19, influenza, CMV and Epstein-Barr virus. Specific HLA alleles were associated with over 15,000 TCR beta sequences at a false discovery rate of 0.05 in a later analysis. In both the original and validation cohorts, the classifier was reported to diagnose cytomegalovirus status with high specificity and sensitivity. An association between a missense DCLRE1C variant and V-gene and J-gene trimming of TCR beta chains was found in a later genetic analysis and replicated in an independent cohort. Linkage disequilibrium might explain the correlated functional status among segregating V segments, but an unknown experimental factor could not be ruled out. In this cohort, only TCR beta chains were sequenced, and detectable features were limited by the absence of alpha or paired-chain data. The sequencing pipeline was judged likely to have produced a cluster of highly shared sequence variants as a technical artifact.

Worth noting for this clone: The antigen it recognizes is unknown. One base away there is no much larger clone; base qualities are not given.

Receptor amplification or capture employed the immunoSEQ multiplex PCR assay. A mixture of 60 forward primers for TCR Vbeta segments and 13 reverse primers for TCR Jbeta segments was used in the multiplex PCR. The CDR3 region of rearranged TCR beta genes was amplified from genomic DNA by a multiplex PCR assay. On the Illumina HiSeq System, the amplified TCR beta libraries were sequenced as 87-base-pair reads. From the authors' description of their analysis: A later analysis tallied 75 million to 85 million unique TCR beta chains across the 600 to 700 repertoires, and about 12 million of those chains were shared by two or more donors. Raw reads were error-corrected and collapsed into unique sequences with a nearest-neighbor algorithm that merged closely related sequences to remove PCR and sequencing errors. V, D and J gene segments were assigned by aligning CDR3 sequences to IMGT reference sequences. For a sequence to be retained, a match of at least six nucleotides to both a V gene segment and a J gene segment was required. Rearrangements were classified as productive when the CDR3 lacked stop codons and remained in frame with V and J, and all other rearrangements were classified as non-productive. CDR3 was defined according to IMGT convention as the region running from the second conserved V-encoded cysteine to the conserved J-encoded phenylalanine. The earlier analysis of 500 to 750 of the donors excluded any sequence lacking an unambiguous match to a single V gene segment. In an earlier analysis of some 590 of the donors, V segments were called functional above 56.7% productive rearrangements and were called segregating when the between-donor standard deviation exceeded 5%. A statistical classification framework was developed to diagnose cytomegalovirus status using the catalog of TCR beta chain sequences. V and J gene assignment, in a later analysis, came from comparing TCR nucleotide sequences with IMGT/GENE-DB human TR gene sequences. The TCRdist pipeline was used in a later analysis to assign CDR3 sequences and most-parsimonious VDJ recombination scenarios. In a later analysis, each TCR beta chain was defined by its CDR3 amino acid sequence together with its V-gene family, and reads lacking a unique V-gene family were excluded. In a later analysis, some 600 highly shared, low-generation-probability nucleotide sequences were removed to address suspected cross-contamination and a sequencing artifact. In a later analysis, a clonal expansion index was calculated for each public chain from normalized within-repertoire ranks of inferred template counts. In a later analysis, generation probabilities were computed with a VDJ recombination model fitted to out-of-frame rearrangements, and the resulting probabilities were checked against IGoR. In a later analysis, TCR-TCR, TCR-HLA and TCR-CMV co-occurrence was scored with hypergeometric tests, and a repertoire-size bias correction was applied to TCR pairs. A later analysis estimated false discovery rates by permuting HLA or CMV assignments 20 times. In a later analysis, co-occurring TCRs were grouped using DBSCAN, and TCRdist sequence similarity was added for clustering within HLA-allele-positive subsets. Co-occurrence clustering excluded repertoires with fewer than 30,000 or more than 120,000 public chains, plus five with anomalous nucleotide sharing. TCRdb took over this immuneACCESS table, retaining in-frame rearrangements with V and J assigned. Such tables are incomplete; in checked studies, under half of the missing clones stem from an unresolved V gene, and the remainder is unexplained. V and J calls and clone size come straight from that table; D and trimming were deduced from the DNA. This sample holds fewer than 90,000 clones; about 75% were observed only once. The ten top clones hold 6% of the sample.

The cohort was made up of under 800 healthy bone marrow donors. At the time of sampling, all cohort members were nominally healthy, though unrecorded immune exposures were likely present. The donor tested CMV seronegative and was one of the 352 seronegative cohort members. A peripheral blood sample was collected from each donor, and TCR beta sequencing was performed on peripheral blood mononuclear cells. Genomic DNA was extracted from the blood cell samples with the Qiagen DNeasy Blood Extraction Kit. Counted from cysteine to phenylalanine, this CDR3 has 14 amino acids. Just CDR3 DNA is preserved here, 42 bases in frame from base 1. CDR1 is given as MNHEY and CDR2 as SVGAGI, both from the germline V gene. V sheds 1 base and J sheds 6 bases, leaving 7 bases between their ends.

The clonotype originates from a female donor in good health and CMV-seronegative. The sequenced sample consisted of PBMCs. The rearranged segments are TRBV6-5 and TRBJ1-6; the D gene assignment is ambiguous. The sequence in DNA is TGTGCCAGCAGTTACTTCAGGATTAATTCACCCCTCCACTTT. Translated, this gives CASSYFRINSPLHF.